These T cell receptor beta chains were read from a single sample in a study of radiotherapy plus CTLA-4 blockade in lung cancer. Using immunoSEQ multiplex PCR, the repertoire was profiled, and TCRdb retains in-frame clones only, with some absent. The sample contains around 50,000 clones, around nine tenths of which appear only once. Source: peripheral blood, taken from a patient treated with radiotherapy plus ipilimumab. The receptors here all came from a human donor with non-small cell lung cancer that progressed on radiotherapy plus ipilimumab. Some clones in this sample may be carry-over from other donors' samples. Each CDR3 is given with its conserved first and last residue. A D gene is named only where the DNA matches it firmly. Clone size appears in some rows only: once, few, many, or a class for an expanded clone.

v_gene	j_gene	d_gene	abundance	len	CDR3aa	CDR3nt
TRBV5-1	TRBJ2-3	TRBD2	-	16	CASTTGTSARTDTQYF	TGCGCCAGCACAACCGGGACTAGCGCTCGCACAGATACGCAGTATTTT
TRBV5-6	TRBJ1-2	-	once	14	CASSLRNRDYGYTF	TGTGCCAGCAGCTTGAGGAACAGGGACTATGGCTACACCTTC
TRBV5-1	TRBJ2-7	TRBD1	-	18	CASSFPRKQGAAADEQYF	TGCGCCAGCAGCTTTCCCCGTAAACAGGGGGCGGCGGCGGACGAGCAGTACTTC
TRBV6-4	TRBJ2-3	-	-	15	CASSQSEGGGDTQYF	TGTGCCAGCAGTCAAAGCGAGGGGGGGGGCGATACGCAGTATTTT
TRBV7-3	TRBJ2-2	TRBD2	-	18	CASSRLGLAGGRTGELFF	TGTGCCAGCAGCCGCTTGGGACTAGCGGGGGGAAGGACCGGGGAGCTGTTTTTT
TRBV5-6	TRBJ2-3	-	-	15	CASSQRQLSTDTQYF	TGTGCCAGCAGCCAGAGACAGCTTAGCACAGATACGCAGTATTTT
TRBV28	TRBJ1-2	-	-	13	CASSLGGPYGYTF	TGTGCCAGCAGTTTAGGAGGTCCCTATGGCTACACCTTC
TRBV27	TRBJ2-1	TRBD2	-	19	CASSLSGHKGTSVHNEQFF	TGTGCCAGCAGTTTATCAGGTCACAAGGGGACTAGCGTACACAATGAGCAGTTCTTC
TRBV18	TRBJ1-6	-	-	13	CASSPAWASPLHF	TGTGCCAGCTCACCGGCTTGGGCATCACCCCTCCACTTT
TRBV28	TRBJ1-2	TRBD1	-	13	CASDRGANYGYTF	TGTGCCAGCGACAGGGGAGCTAACTATGGCTACACCTTC
TRBV6-4	TRBJ1-1	-	few	13	CASSESRSTEAFF	TGTGCCAGCAGTGAATCCCGGAGCACTGAAGCTTTCTTT
TRBV7-2	TRBJ2-3	-	-	12	CASSLFSDTQYF	TGTGCCAGCAGCTTATTCTCAGATACGCAGTATTTT
TRBV6-1	TRBJ1-2	-	-	15	CASSSRDGLGYGYTF	TGTGCCAGCAGTTCCCGAGATGGACTTGGCTATGGCTACACCTTC
TRBV4-3	TRBJ2-1	TRBD2	-	15	CASSQATSGTNEQFF	TGCGCCAGCAGCCAAGCAACTAGCGGGACCAATGAGCAGTTCTTC
TRBV7-3	TRBJ2-1	-	-	14	CASSPRSSYNEQFF	TGTGCCAGCAGCCCACGTAGCAGCTACAATGAGCAGTTCTTC
TRBV11-2	TRBJ2-3	TRBD1	once	14	CASTMDRWSDTQYF	TGTGCCAGCACCATGGACAGGTGGTCAGATACGCAGTATTTT
TRBV6-1	TRBJ1-2	-	-	12	CASTRDNYGYTF	TGTGCCAGCACGCGGGATAACTATGGCTACACCTTC
TRBV4-1	TRBJ1-6	-	-	16	CASSQEAGIYNSPLHF	TGCGCCAGCAGCCAAGAGGCGGGCATCTATAATTCACCCCTCCACTTT
TRBV15	TRBJ2-6	-	-	15	CATSSRVAGANVLTF	TGTGCCACCAGCAGCAGGGTCGCTGGGGCCAACGTCCTGACTTTC
TRBV23-1	TRBJ1-2	-	once	17	CASSHISGHSRDYGYTF	TGCGCCAGCAGTCATATTTCGGGACACTCAAGGGACTATGGCTACACCTTC
TRBV5-1	TRBJ2-1	-	-	16	CASSSWTTYSYNEQFF	TGCGCCAGCAGCTCCTGGACTACATACTCCTACAATGAGCAGTTCTTC
TRBV7-2	TRBJ1-1	-	-	12	CASSSSRRRAFF	TGTGCCAGCAGCTCCTCCCGCCGTAGAGCTTTCTTT
TRBV7-3	TRBJ2-2	-	-	14	CASSLNPDTGELFF	TGTGCCAGCAGCTTAAACCCGGACACCGGGGAGCTGTTTTTT
TRBV29-1	TRBJ1-1	-	-	12	CSVEEGVTEAFF	TGCAGCGTTGAGGAAGGGGTGACTGAAGCTTTCTTT
TRBV6-1	TRBJ2-7	-	-	13	CASSEMANYEQYF	TGTGCCAGCAGTGAAATGGCCAACTACGAGCAGTACTTC
TRBV28	TRBJ2-1	TRBD2	once	15	CASSLWTSGTNEQFF	TGTGCCAGCAGTTTATGGACTAGCGGGACCAATGAGCAGTTCTTC
TRBV27	TRBJ2-7	-	-	13	CASSLNRNYEQYF	TGTGCCAGCAGTTTGAACAGGAACTACGAGCAGTACTTC
TRBV6-4	TRBJ2-3	TRBD1	-	15	CASSEGTGGLYTQYF	TGTGCCAGCAGTGAGGGGACAGGGGGCCTGTATACGCAGTATTTT
TRBV4-1	TRBJ1-1	-	-	15	CASSQERYVGTEAFF	TGCGCCAGCAGCCAAGAACGGTACGTCGGCACTGAAGCTTTCTTT
TRBV28	TRBJ2-7	TRBD2	-	14	CASCTGGVGYEQYF	TGTGCCAGCTGTACGGGGGGGGTTGGCTACGAGCAGTACTTC
TRBV10-3	TRBJ2-3	TRBD2	-	16	CAISGTSGVGTDTQYF	TGTGCCATCAGTGGGACTAGCGGGGTGGGCACAGATACGCAGTATTTT
TRBV6-6	TRBJ2-7	-	-	15	CASSYSQGSFSEQYF	TGTGCCAGCAGTTACTCGCAGGGTTCCTTCTCCGAGCAGTACTTC
TRBV18	TRBJ1-1	TRBD1	-	15	CASSPLETGNAEAFF	TGTGCCAGCTCACCACTCGAGACAGGGAACGCTGAAGCTTTCTTT
TRBV4-3	TRBJ1-5	-	-	15	CASSQETRGNQPQHF	TGCGCCAGCAGCCAGGAGACCCGGGGGAATCAGCCCCAGCATTTT
TRBV7-9	TRBJ2-1	TRBD1	few	15	CASSYGQGVSNEQFF	TGTGCCAGCAGCTACGGACAGGGAGTGTCCAATGAGCAGTTCTTC
TRBV7-2	TRBJ1-1	-	-	13	CASSQGVFSEAFF	TGTGCCAGCAGTCAAGGGGTTTTCTCTGAAGCTTTCTTT
TRBV7-2	TRBJ2-1	TRBD2	-	15	CASSVTSGLYNEQFF	TGTGCCAGCAGCGTCACTAGCGGACTCTACAATGAGCAGTTCTTC
TRBV10-3	TRBJ2-5	TRBD2	few	17	CAISESGTTVRRETQYF	TGTGCCATCAGTGAGTCCGGGACTACCGTCCGACGGGAGACCCAGTACTTC
TRBV9	TRBJ1-1	-	-	14	CASSVALQGTEAFF	TGTGCCAGCAGCGTAGCACTTCAGGGCACTGAAGCTTTCTTT
TRBV5-1	TRBJ2-3	TRBD2	-	15	CASSLRDYLTDTQYF	TGCGCCAGCAGCTTGAGGGACTACCTCACAGATACGCAGTATTTT
TRBV5-1	TRBJ1-1	-	-	15	CASSLRGHSNTEAFF	TGCGCCAGCAGCTTGAGAGGACACTCGAACACTGAAGCTTTCTTT
TRBV29-1	TRBJ2-5	TRBD2	-	11	CSVLAGETQYF	TGCAGCGTCTTAGCGGGAGAGACCCAGTACTTC
TRBV4-3	TRBJ2-5	TRBD2	-	12	CASFWEGETQYF	TGCGCCAGCTTCTGGGAGGGAGAGACCCAGTACTTC
TRBV2	TRBJ2-2	-	-	13	CASSYSLTGELFF	TGTGCCAGCAGTTATAGTTTAACCGGGGAGCTGTTTTTT